Sequencing of this T cell receptor (beta chain) was carried out in a study of blood T cell repertoires in COVID-19. Study-wide background: Samples of COVID-19 (acute and convalescent) were obtained from the United States, Italy and Spain. The cDNA or gDNA used as material had been derived from T cells, B-cell-depleted T cells, or PBMCs.

J gave up 8 bases and V 5 bases, and 10 bases lay outside the gene matches. The CDR3 length is 15 residues. CDR1 is MDHEN, CDR2 SYDVKM, per germline. Per the original methods: Amplifying reference gene primers gave estimates of nucleated cell counts. This table comes from immunoSEQ multiplex PCR, and its TCRdb copy is limited to in-frame clones, with some not included. V and J calls plus clone size are reproduced from that table; the DNA served to infer D and trimming. The profile covers some 250,000 clones, with approximately 83% appearing a single time and roughly 9.6% taken by the ten largest. This clonotype was sampled from a woman over 75 with acute or convalescent COVID-19. Sequenced: peripheral blood. This chain connects TRBV28 to TRBJ2-4, with 9 bases fitting TRBD1. CDR3 region: CASSRGQGGMDIQYF. CDR3 bases: TGTGCCAGCAGTCGGGGACAGGGTGGTATGGACATTCAGTACTTC.